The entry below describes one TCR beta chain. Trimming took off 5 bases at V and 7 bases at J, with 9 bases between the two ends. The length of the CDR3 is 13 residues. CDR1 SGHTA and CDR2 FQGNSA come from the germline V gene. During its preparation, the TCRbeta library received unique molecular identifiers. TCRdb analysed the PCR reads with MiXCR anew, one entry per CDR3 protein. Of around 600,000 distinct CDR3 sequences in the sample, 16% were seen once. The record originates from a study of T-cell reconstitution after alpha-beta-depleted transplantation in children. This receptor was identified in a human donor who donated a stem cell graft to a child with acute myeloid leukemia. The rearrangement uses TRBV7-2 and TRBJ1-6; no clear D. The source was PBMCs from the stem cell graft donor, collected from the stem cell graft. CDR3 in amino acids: CASSISRNSPLHF. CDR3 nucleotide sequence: TGTGCCAGCAGCATCAGTCGAAATTCACCCCTCCACTTT.